This TCR beta chain was captured by sequencing in a study of blood T cell repertoires in COVID-19. Assay used: immunoSEQ multiplex PCR; TCRdb lists only in-frame clones, some missing. The sample includes tens of thousands of clones, 80% of them seen just once. The germline gives CDR1 SGHNT, CDR2 YENEEA. V was trimmed by 0 bases and J by 11 bases, leaving 12 bases between them. There are 13 residues in the CDR3. Sequencing used peripheral blood. The TCR originated in a woman aged 70-85 years with acute or convalescent COVID-19. The V call is TRBV11-3, the J call TRBJ2-3; D may be TRBD1 (5 bases). CDR3 amino acids: CASSLEKGFEQYF. CDR3 nucleotides: TGTGCCAGCAGCTTAGAGAAGGGGTTCGAGCAGTATTTT.